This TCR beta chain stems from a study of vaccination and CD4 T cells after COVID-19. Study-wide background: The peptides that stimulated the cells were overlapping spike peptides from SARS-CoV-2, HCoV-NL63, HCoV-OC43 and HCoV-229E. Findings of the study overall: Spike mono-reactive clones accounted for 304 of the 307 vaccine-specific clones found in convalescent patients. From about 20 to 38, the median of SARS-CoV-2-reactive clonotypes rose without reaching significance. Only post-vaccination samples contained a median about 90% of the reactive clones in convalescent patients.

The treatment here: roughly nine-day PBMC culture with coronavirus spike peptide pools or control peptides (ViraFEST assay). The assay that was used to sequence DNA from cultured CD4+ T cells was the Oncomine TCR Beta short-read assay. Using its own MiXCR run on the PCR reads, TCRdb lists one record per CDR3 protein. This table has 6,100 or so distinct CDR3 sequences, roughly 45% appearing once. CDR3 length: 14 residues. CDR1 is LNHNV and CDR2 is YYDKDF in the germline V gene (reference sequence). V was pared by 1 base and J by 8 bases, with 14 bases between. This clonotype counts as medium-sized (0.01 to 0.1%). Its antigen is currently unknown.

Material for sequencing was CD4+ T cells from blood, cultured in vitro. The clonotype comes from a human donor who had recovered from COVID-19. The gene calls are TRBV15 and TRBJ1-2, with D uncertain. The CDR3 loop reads CATSRGQGLGGYTF. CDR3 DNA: TGTGCCACCAGCAGAGGTCAAGGGCTTGGAGGCTACACCTTC.